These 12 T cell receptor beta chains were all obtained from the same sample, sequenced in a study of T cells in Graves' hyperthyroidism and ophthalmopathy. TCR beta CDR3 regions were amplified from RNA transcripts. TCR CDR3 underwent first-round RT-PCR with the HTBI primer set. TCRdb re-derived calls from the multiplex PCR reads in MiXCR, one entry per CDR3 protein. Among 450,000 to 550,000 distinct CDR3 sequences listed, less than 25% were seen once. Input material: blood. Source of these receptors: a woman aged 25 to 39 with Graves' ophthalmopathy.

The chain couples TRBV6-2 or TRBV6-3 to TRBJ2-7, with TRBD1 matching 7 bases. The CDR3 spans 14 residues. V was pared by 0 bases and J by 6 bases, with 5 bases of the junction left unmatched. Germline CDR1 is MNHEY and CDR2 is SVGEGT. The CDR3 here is CASSYSGTAGEQYF. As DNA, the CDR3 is TGTGCCAGCAGTTACTCGGGGACAGCAGGCGAGCAGTACTTC.

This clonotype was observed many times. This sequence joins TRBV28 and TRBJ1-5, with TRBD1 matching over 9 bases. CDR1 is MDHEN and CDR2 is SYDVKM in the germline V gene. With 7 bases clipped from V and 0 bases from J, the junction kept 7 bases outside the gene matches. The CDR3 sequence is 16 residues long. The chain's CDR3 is CASILQGAGSNQPQHF. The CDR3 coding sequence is TGTGCCAGCATTCTACAGGGGGCCGGTAGCAATCAGCCCCAGCATTTT.

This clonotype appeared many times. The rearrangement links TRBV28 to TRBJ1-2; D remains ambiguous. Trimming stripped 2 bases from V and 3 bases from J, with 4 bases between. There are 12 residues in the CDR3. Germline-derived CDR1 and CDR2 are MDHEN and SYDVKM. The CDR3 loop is CASSLDYYGYTF. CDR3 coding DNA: TGTGCCAGCAGTTTAGATTACTATGGCTACACCTTC.

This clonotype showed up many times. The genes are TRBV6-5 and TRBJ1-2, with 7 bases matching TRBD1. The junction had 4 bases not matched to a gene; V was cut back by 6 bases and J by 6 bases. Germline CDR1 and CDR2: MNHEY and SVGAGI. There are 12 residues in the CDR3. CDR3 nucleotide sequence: TGTGCCAGCAGCTCGACAGGGCATGGCTACACCTTC. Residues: CASSSTGHGYTF.

The CDR3 loop reads CASKLVGAAQETQYF. CDR3 bases: TGTGCCAGTAAATTAGTTGGGGCAGCTCAAGAGACCCAGTACTTC. The chain joins TRBV6-1 to TRBJ2-5; perhaps TRBD1 as D (5 bases). Germline loops: CDR1 MNHNS, CDR2 SASEGT. This CDR3 is 15 amino acids long. V was shortened by 9 bases and J by 2 bases, with 19 bases between the two germline ends.

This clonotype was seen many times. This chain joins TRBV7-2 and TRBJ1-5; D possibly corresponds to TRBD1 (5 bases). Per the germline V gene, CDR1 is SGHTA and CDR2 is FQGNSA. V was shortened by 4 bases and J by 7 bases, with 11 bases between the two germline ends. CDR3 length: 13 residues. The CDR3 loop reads CASSWKGAQPQHF. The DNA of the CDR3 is TGTGCCAGCAGCTGGAAAGGGGCCCAGCCCCAGCATTTT.

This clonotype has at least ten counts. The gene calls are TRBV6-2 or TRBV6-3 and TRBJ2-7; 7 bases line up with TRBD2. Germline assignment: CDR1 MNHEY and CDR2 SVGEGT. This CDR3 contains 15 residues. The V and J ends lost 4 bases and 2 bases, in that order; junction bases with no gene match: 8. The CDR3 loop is CASSSDGGSAYEQYF. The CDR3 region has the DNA TGTGCCAGCAGTTCCGACGGCGGGAGTGCCTACGAGCAGTACTTC.

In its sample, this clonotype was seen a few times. The CDR3 loop reads CASSPSDRAYEQYF. In DNA form, the CDR3 reads TGTGCCAGCAGTCCTTCAGACAGAGCCTACGAGCAGTACTTC. J is TRBJ2-7 and V is TRBV28; maybe TRBD1 (5 bases). This CDR3 has 14 residues. In germline, CDR1 is MDHEN, CDR2 SYDVKM. V was pared by 5 bases and J by 2 bases, with 13 bases between.

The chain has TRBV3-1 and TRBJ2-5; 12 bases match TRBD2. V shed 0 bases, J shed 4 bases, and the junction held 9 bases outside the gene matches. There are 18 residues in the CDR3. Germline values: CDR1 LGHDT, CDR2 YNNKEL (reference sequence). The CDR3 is CASSQDGLAGGPRETQYF. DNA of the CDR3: TGTGCCAGCAGCCAAGATGGGCTAGCGGGGGGGCCCAGAGAGACCCAGTACTTC.

CDR3 in amino acids: CASRKASGNQETQYF. Here the CDR3 DNA reads TGTGCCAGCCGGAAGGCTAGCGGGAACCAAGAGACCCAGTACTTC. The gene calls are TRBV6-1 and TRBJ2-5; 9 nucleotides match TRBD2. Germline-derived CDR1 and CDR2 are MNHNS and SASEGT. The CDR3 is 15 amino acids. V lost 8 bases, J lost 0 bases, and 7 bases stayed unmatched.

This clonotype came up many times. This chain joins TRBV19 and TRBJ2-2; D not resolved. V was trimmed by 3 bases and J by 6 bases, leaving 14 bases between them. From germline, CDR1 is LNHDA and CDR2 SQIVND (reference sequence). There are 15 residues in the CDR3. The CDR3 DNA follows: TGTGCCAGTAGTATTTACGCCACTCAAGCCGGGGAGCTGTTTTTT. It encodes CASSIYATQAGELFF. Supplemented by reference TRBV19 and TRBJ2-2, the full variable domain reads DGGITQSPKYLFRKEGQNVTLSCEQNLNHDAMYWYRQDPGQGLRLIYYSQIVNDFQKGDIAEGYSVSREKKESFPLTVTSAQKNPTAFYLCASSIYATQAGELFFGEGSRLTVL.

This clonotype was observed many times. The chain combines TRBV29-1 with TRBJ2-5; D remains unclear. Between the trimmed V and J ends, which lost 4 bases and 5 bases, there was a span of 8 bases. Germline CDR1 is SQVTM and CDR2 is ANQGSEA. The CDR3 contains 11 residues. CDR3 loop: CSVGVLETQYF. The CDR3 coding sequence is TGCAGCGTTGGAGTTTTGGAGACCCAGTACTTC.